This T cell receptor (beta chain) was sequenced for a study of T cells after somatic rescue of genetic block. Germline trimming cut 4 bases from V and 0 bases from J; bases unmatched to any gene: 14. Per the germline V gene, CDR1 is GTSNPN and CDR2 is SVGIG (reference sequence). The CDR3 runs 18 residues. Here immunoSEQ multiplex PCR was the method, and the copy in TCRdb shows in-frame clones only, minus some. Found here are 80,000 to 90,000 clones, around 89% of them singletons; the top ten hold around 1.6%. Material for sequencing was peripheral blood mononuclear cells (PBMCs). This TCR was recovered from a woman younger than 30. The chain uses TRBV30 and TRBJ2-1, with 8 bases aligning to TRBD1. The CDR3 region has the DNA TGTGCCTGGACCCTCCCCGGGACAGGCTTAAGCTCCTACAATGAGCAGTTCTTC. It specifies CAWTLPGTGLSSYNEQFF. Looking up the rest from reference TRBV30 and TRBJ2-1 gives the full variable domain: SQTIHQWPATLVQPVGSPLSLECTVEGTSNPNLYWYRQAAGRGLQLLFYSVGIGQISSEVPQNLSASRPQDRQFILSSKKLLLSDSGFYLCAWTLPGTGLSSYNEQFFGPGTRLTVL.